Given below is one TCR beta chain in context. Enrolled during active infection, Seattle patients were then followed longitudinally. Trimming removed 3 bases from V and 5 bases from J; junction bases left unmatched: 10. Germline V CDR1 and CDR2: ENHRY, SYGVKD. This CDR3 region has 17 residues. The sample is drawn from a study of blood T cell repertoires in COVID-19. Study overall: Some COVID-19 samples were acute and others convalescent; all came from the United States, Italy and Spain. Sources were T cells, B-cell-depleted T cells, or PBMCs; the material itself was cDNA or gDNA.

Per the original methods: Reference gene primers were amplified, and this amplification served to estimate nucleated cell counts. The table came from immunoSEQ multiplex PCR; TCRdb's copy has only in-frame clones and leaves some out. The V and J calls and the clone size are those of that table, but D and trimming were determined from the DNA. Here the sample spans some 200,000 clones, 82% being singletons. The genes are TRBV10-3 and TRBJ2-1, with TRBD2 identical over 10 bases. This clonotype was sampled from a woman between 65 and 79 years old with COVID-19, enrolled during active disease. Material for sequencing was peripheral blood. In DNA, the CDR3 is TGTGCCATCAGTGAAGGGGCTAGCGGGAGAGGAAACAATGAGCAGTTCTTC. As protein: CAISEGASGRGNNEQFF.